The source of this T cell receptor (beta chain) is a study of T-cell memory formation after mild COVID-19. Background on the study: The two donors had largely donor-specific TCR clusters.

Study-wide results and limits: In pre-infection memory, a portion of responding clones appeared, which suggested that cross-reactive memory joined.

Sample barcodes and UMIs were carried by the TCR alpha and TCR beta cDNA libraries that 5'RACE generated with constant-segment primers. Using its own MiXCR run on the 5' RACE reads, TCRdb lists one record per CDR3 protein. The data show roughly 150,000 distinct CDR3 sequences, with more than 12% seen just once and 11% to 15% held by the top ten. CDR1 and CDR2 (germline): MRHNA, SNTAGT. The CDR3 has 17 amino acids. The J segment lost 1 base and the V segment lost 3 bases, leaving 9 bases of the junction unmatched. On this clonotype: As yet, its antigen is unknown.

This sequence joins TRBV6-4 and TRBJ2-1; 7 bases fit TRBD2. The sequenced sample consisted of PBMCs or a T cell subset sorted from them (not recorded which). This receptor was obtained from an adult woman who had mild COVID-19 (a few samples of this study predate the infection). Cell type and time point are not known. CDR3 amino acids: CASSEQPAGLSYNEQFF. CDR3 nucleotides: TGTGCCAGCAGTGAGCAACCAGCGGGATTGTCCTACAATGAGCAGTTCTTC.